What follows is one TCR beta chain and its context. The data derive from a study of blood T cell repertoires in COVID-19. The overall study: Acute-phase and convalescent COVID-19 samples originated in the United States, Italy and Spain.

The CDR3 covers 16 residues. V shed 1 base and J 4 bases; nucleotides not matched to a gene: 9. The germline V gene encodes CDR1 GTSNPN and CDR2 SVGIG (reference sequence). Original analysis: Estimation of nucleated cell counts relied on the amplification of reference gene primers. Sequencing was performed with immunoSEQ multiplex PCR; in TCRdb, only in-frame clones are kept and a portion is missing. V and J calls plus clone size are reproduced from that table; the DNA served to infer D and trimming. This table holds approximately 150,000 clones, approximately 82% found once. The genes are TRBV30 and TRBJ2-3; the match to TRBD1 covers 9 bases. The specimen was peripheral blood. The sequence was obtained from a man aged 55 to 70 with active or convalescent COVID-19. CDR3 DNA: TGTGCCTGGAGTGGTCAGGACAGGGGTATCGCAGATACGCAGTATTTT. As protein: CAWSGQDRGIADTQYF.